This T cell receptor beta chain was obtained from a study of blood T cell repertoires in COVID-19. Study in general: Sources were T cells, B-cell-depleted T cells, or PBMCs; the material itself was cDNA or gDNA.

Authors' processing steps: Estimated nucleated cell counts came from reference gene primer amplification. Sequencing was performed with immunoSEQ multiplex PCR; in TCRdb, only in-frame clones are kept and a portion is missing. That table gives V, J and clone size, and the DNA gave D and trimming. The data show 55,000 to 95,000 clones, roughly 76% seen once. The germline V gene has CDR1 GTSNPN and CDR2 SVGIG (reference sequence). The CDR3 loop spans 13 amino acids. Trimming took off 2 bases at V and 4 bases at J, with 9 bases between the two ends. The sample taken for sequencing was peripheral blood. This chain connects TRBV30 to TRBJ2-1; perhaps TRBD1 as D (5 bases). The clonotype was recovered from a woman aged 65 to 85 with acute or convalescent COVID-19. CDR3 loop: CAWSPDRYNEQFF. Written as DNA, the CDR3 is TGTGCCTGGAGTCCCGACAGATACAATGAGCAGTTCTTC.